This TCR beta chain was recovered during a study of T-cell reconstitution after alpha-beta-depleted transplantation in children. This clonotype was seen repeatedly, ten times or more. There are 15 residues in the CDR3. The germline V gene has CDR1 SGHRS and CDR2 YFSETQ. Trimming left V 5 bases short and J 5 bases short, with 19 bases between. TCRbeta library preparation incorporated unique molecular identifiers. TCRdb passed the PCR reads through MiXCR, listing each CDR3 protein once. The profile shows 200,000 to 250,000 distinct CDR3 sequences, about 9.6% of them singletons. The clonotype comes from a human donor who donated a stem cell graft to a child with SCID. Material: PBMCs from the stem cell graft donor, obtained from the stem cell graft. The rearrangement joins TRBV5-1 to TRBJ1-2; the D gene is possibly TRBD1 (6 bases). Written as DNA, the CDR3 is TGCGCCAGCAGATTCCAACCCGGGACACCTTATGGCTACACCTTC. Its translation is CASRFQPGTPYGYTF. The complete variable domain, with remaining parts taken from reference TRBV5-1 and TRBJ1-2, reads KAGVTQTPRYLIKTRGQQVTLSCSPISGHRSVSWYQQTPGQGLQFLFEYFSETQRNKGNFPGRFSGRQFSNSRSEMNVSTLELGDSALYLCASRFQPGTPYGYTFGSGTRLTVV.